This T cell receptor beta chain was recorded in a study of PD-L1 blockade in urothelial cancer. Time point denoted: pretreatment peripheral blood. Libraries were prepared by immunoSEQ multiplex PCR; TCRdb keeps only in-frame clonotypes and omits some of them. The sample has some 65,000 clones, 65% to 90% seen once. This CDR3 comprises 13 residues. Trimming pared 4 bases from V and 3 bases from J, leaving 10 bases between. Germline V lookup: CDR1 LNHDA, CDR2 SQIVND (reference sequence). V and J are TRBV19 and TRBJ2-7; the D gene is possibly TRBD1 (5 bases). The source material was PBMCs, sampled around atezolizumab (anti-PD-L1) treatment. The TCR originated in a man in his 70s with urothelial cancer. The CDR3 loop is CASSTGHLYEQYF. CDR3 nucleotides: TGTGCCAGTAGTACAGGACACCTCTACGAGCAGTACTTC.